This TCR beta chain was identified in a study of shared clonotypes between healthy human individuals. Study results and caveats: Non-shared clonotypes had lower generation probabilities than clonotypes shared by all four sorted-subset donors. Blood was the sole source, and tissue repertoires probably differ. The naive CD4 repertoires of a few donors were compared, and around 4.9% of clonotypes were shared.

Germline CDR1 and CDR2: SGDLS and YYNGEE. There are 15 residues in the CDR3. Unmatched junction bases numbered 6, after V lost 0 bases and J lost 6 bases. A word on this clone: Its specificity is not known.

Around 220 ng DNA, around 30,000 T cell genomes, went into each sorted-subset replicate PCR. Profiled with immunoSEQ multiplex PCR; TCRdb holds only in-frame clones, not every one. Of 190,000 or so clones detected, around 63% appear once; the ten largest clones hold around 9.3%. Sequencing used memory CD4+ T cells sorted from blood. Subset defined: CD45RA-negative fraction. This chain links TRBV9 with TRBJ2-1; 7 bases are a match to TRBD2. This sequence was found in a man aged 25-40 years in good health. For the CDR3, the DNA is TGTGCCAGCAGCGTAGGGGCGGGAGTGCCCAATGAGCAGTTCTTC. Amino acid sequence: CASSVGAGVPNEQFF. Variable domain in full (rest from reference TRBV9 and TRBJ2-1): DSGVTQTPKHLITATGQRVTLRCSPRSGDLSVYWYQQSLDQGLQFLIQYYNGEERAKGNILERFSAQQFPDLHSELNLSSLELGDSALYFCASSVGAGVPNEQFFGPGTRLTVL.